This T cell receptor (beta chain) originates from a study of identical twins. Whole-study results and caveats: In monozygotic twins, models underestimated the sharing of out-of-frame TCR alpha. While abundant cord blood beta clonotypes carried fewer insertions, memory repertoires showed no such pattern.

Note on this clonotype: What it binds is unknown.

cDNA molecules carried unique molecular identifiers, and template switching added a universal primer site. TCRdb reprocessed the 5' RACE reads via MiXCR and lists one record per CDR3 protein. The sample records 500,000 or so distinct CDR3 sequences, more than 13% being singletons. Donors uniformly comprised healthy Caucasians. Germline lookup yields CDR1 MNHEY and CDR2 SVGEGT. The CDR3 length is 15 residues. The germline V and J ends were trimmed by 0 bases and 0 bases, with 6 bases remaining between them. The same specimen was also included in a second study, on yellow fever vaccine responses in identical twins.

This chain uses TRBV6-2 or TRBV6-3 with TRBJ1-5; D is unclear. This TCR was recovered from a woman between 18 and 29 years old in good health. The sample consisted of CD4+ T cells sorted from blood. CDR3: CASSYSAYSNQPQHF. CDR3 sequence (DNA): TGTGCCAGCAGTTACTCGGCTTATAGCAATCAGCCCCAGCATTTT.